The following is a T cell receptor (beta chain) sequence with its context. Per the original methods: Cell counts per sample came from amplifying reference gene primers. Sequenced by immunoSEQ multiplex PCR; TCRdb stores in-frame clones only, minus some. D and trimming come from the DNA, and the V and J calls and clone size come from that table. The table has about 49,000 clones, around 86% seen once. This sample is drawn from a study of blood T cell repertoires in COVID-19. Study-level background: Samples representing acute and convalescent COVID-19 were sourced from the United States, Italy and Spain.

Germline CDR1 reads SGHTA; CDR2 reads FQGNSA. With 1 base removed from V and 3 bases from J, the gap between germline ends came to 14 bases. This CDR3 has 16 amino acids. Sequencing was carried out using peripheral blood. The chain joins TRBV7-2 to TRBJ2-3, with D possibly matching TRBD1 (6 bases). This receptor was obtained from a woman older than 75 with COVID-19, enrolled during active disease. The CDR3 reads CASSLVGSGQTDTQYF. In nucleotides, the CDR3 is TGTGCCAGCAGCTTAGTAGGGAGTGGACAGACAGATACGCAGTATTTT. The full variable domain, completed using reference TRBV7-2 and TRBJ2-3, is GAGVSQSPSNKVTEKGKDVELRCDPISGHTALYWYRQSLGQGLEFLIYFQGNSAPDKSGLPSDRFSAERTGGSVSTLTIQRTQQEDSAVYLCASSLVGSGQTDTQYFGPGTRLTVL.